The 29 T cell receptor beta chains below were found in one sample sequenced in a study of long-term antiretroviral therapy in people with HIV. Running of the v3.0 immunoSEQ assay took place at survey level. This table comes from immunoSEQ multiplex PCR, and its TCRdb copy is limited to in-frame clones, with some not included. The repertoire consists of 15,000 to 20,000 clones, with 70% to 80% occurring once and the leading ten covering around 6.6%. The sample here was unsorted PBMCs, taken at the start of antiretroviral therapy, before treatment. Receptors originate from a man aged 18-30 years with HIV.

This chain connects TRBV6-4 to TRBJ2-7; 7 bases match TRBD1. The V and J ends lost 5 bases and 4 bases, in that order; junction bases with no gene match: 8. Germline values: CDR1 MRHNA, CDR2 SNTAGT. The CDR3 runs to 14 residues. CDR3 DNA: TGTGCCAGCAGTCCCCGACAGGGTCGGTACGAGCAGTACTTC. Amino acid sequence: CASSPRQGRYEQYF.

The CDR3 DNA reads TGTGCCAGCAGCCCAGTTAGGGGGAAAAACATTCAGTACTTC. This translates into CASSPVRGKNIQYF. V gene TRBV7-9 combines with J gene TRBJ2-4; possible D gene TRBD1, 6 bases. Germline CDR1 and CDR2: SEHNR and FQNEAQ (reference sequence). This CDR3 comprises 14 residues. Trimming shortened V by 5 bases and J by 4 bases, and 12 bases separated the two germline ends. The whole variable domain, filled in from reference TRBV7-9 and TRBJ2-4, reads DTGVSQNPRHKITKRGQNVTFRCDPISEHNRLYWYRQTLGQGPEFLTYFQNEAQLEKSRLLSDRFSAERPKGSFSTLEIQRTEQGDSAMYLCASSPVRGKNIQYFGAGTRLSVL.

V gene TRBV5-1 combines with J gene TRBJ1-4, with D possibly matching TRBD1 (6 bases). This CDR3 comprises 15 residues. Germline V gene data show CDR1 as SGHRS and CDR2 as YFSETQ. The V end was cut by 3 bases, the J end by 0 bases, with 9 bases between. DNA of the CDR3: TGCGCCAGCAGCTCTAACAGGGCAACTAATGAAAAACTGTTTTTT. Its protein is CASSSNRATNEKLFF.

This clone was seen just once. This sequence joins TRBV5-1 and TRBJ2-7, with no clear D. The CDR3 loop spans 12 amino acids. The V gene's germline CDR1 is SGHRS and CDR2 YFSETQ. V was shortened by 4 bases and J by 0 bases, with 5 bases between the two germline ends. As DNA, the CDR3 is TGCGCCAGCAGCGCCAACTCCTACGAGCAGTACTTC. It is translated as CASSANSYEQYF.

This CDR3 is CASSQTGTVSYEQYF. The CDR3, as DNA: TGTGCCAGCAGCCAGACGGGGACAGTCTCCTACGAGCAGTACTTC. This rearrangement joins TRBV7-8 to TRBJ2-7, with 7 bases aligning to TRBD1. Germline V gene data show CDR1 as SGHVS and CDR2 as FQNEAQ. The J segment lost 0 bases and the V segment lost 5 bases, leaving 7 bases of the junction unmatched. The CDR3 runs 15 residues.

V and J are TRBV5-4 and TRBJ1-1; D call uncertain. Trimming took 8 bases from V and 1 from J, leaving 9 bases between them. CDR1 is SGHNT, CDR2 YYREEE, per germline (reference sequence). The CDR3 spans 12 residues. CDR3 in amino acids: CASRWGNTEAFF. As DNA, the CDR3 is TGTGCCAGTCGGTGGGGGAACACTGAAGCTTTCTTT.

V is TRBV5-4 and J is TRBJ2-7; TRBD1 aligns across 7 bases. Trimming at V came to 1 base and at J to 0 bases, leaving 4 bases not matched to a gene. Looked up from germline, CDR1 is SGHNT and CDR2 is YYREEE (reference sequence). The CDR3 has 15 residues. CDR3: CASSLSGTVSYEQYF. DNA for the CDR3: TGTGCCAGCAGCTTGTCTGGGACAGTCTCCTACGAGCAGTACTTC.

The chain couples TRBV14 to TRBJ1-4, with D perhaps matching TRBD1 (6 bases). Germline lookup yields CDR1 SGHDN and CDR2 FVKESK. This CDR3 contains 14 residues. V lost 6 bases and J lost 3, with 11 bases in between. The CDR3, as DNA: TGTGCCAGCAGACAGGGAGGCCCTAATGAAAAACTGTTTTTT. This codes for CASRQGGPNEKLFF. Full variable domain (remainder filled in from reference TRBV14 and TRBJ1-4): EAGVTQFPSHSVIEKGQTVTLRCDPISGHDNLYWYRRVMGKEIKFLLHFVKESKQDESGMPNNRFLAERTGGTYSTLKVQPAELEDSGVYFCASRQGGPNEKLFFGSGTQLSVL.

The chain combines TRBV7-9 with TRBJ1-1; D remains ambiguous. The V end lost 4 bases, the J end lost 6 bases, and 12 bases lay between the germline ends. CDR1 is SEHNR and CDR2 is FQNEAQ in the germline V gene (reference sequence). This CDR3 is 13 amino acids long. The CDR3: CASSSRSFAEAFF. CDR3 nucleotide sequence: TGTGCCAGCAGCTCGCGTTCGTTCGCTGAAGCTTTCTTT.

The rearrangement joins TRBV6-1 to TRBJ2-7; D is uncertain. This CDR3 is built from 12 residues. Germline V gives CDR1 MNHNS, CDR2 SASEGT. V was clipped by 7 bases and J by 6 bases, with 13 bases between them. As DNA, the CDR3 is TGTGCCAGCAAGACCTTGGGTTTCGAGCAGTACTTC. It codes for CASKTLGFEQYF.

V is TRBV19 and J is TRBJ2-1; the D is unclear. The CDR3 is 14 residues long. From germline, CDR1 is LNHDA and CDR2 SQIVND (reference sequence). V dropped 7 bases and J dropped 1 base, with 11 bases sitting between them. In DNA, the CDR3 is TGTGCCAGTAACCCAGGTGGTTCCTACAATGAGCAGTTCTTC. As protein: CASNPGGSYNEQFF.

The chain is built from TRBV7-8 and TRBJ1-5, with D possibly being TRBD1 (5 bases). This CDR3 is built from 17 residues. The germline V gene encodes CDR1 SGHVS and CDR2 FQNEAQ. Trimming removed 1 base from V and 1 base from J, with 14 bases in between. DNA of the CDR3: TGTGCCAGCAGCTTAGGGGGTTTAGGGGTAAGCAATCAGCCCCAGCATTTT. Translated, it gives CASSLGGLGVSNQPQHF.

This clone was seen more than once but under ten times. The rearrangement joins TRBV28 to TRBJ1-1; D unclear. CDR3 length: 11 residues. In germline, CDR1 is MDHEN, CDR2 SYDVKM. V gave up 6 bases and J gave up 6 bases, with 8 bases separating them. The CDR3, as DNA: TGTGCCAGCAGGGTGGGCGCTGAAGCTTTCTTT. Its protein product is CASRVGAEAFF.

This clone was recorded once. The chain links TRBV5-4 to TRBJ2-7, with D possibly being TRBD1 or TRBD2 (6 bases each). The CDR3 has 14 amino acids. The V end was cut by 5 bases, the J end by 4 bases, with 16 bases between. CDR1 and CDR2 (germline): SGHNT, YYREEE (reference sequence). The DNA for the CDR3 is TGTGCCAGCAGTGGGGGGCAGGTAGGATACGAGCAGTACTTC. Translated: CASSGGQVGYEQYF.

V and J are TRBV29-1 and TRBJ1-1, with D hard to call. V was pared by 7 bases and J by 1 base, with 7 bases between. This CDR3 spans 11 amino acids. The germline gives CDR1 SQVTM, CDR2 ANQGSEA. Here the CDR3 reads CSAASNTEAFF. In DNA form, the CDR3 reads TGCAGCGCCGCGTCGAACACTGAAGCTTTCTTT.

This chain connects TRBV19 to TRBJ2-1; TRBD2 agrees at 10 bases. The germline gives CDR1 LNHDA, CDR2 SQIVND (reference sequence). This CDR3 has 16 amino acids. V lost 3 bases to trimming and J lost 4 bases; unmatched junction nucleotides: 6. CDR3 protein: CASSMPGTSAYNEQFF. Here the CDR3 DNA reads TGTGCCAGTAGTATGCCAGGGACTAGCGCATACAATGAGCAGTTCTTC.

The CDR3 sequence: CARTANYDYEQYF. The CDR3 nucleotides are TGTGCCAGAACGGCTAACTATGACTACGAGCAGTACTTC. The chain links TRBV6-4 to TRBJ2-7; D not resolved. V was trimmed by 9 bases and J by 3 bases, leaving 15 bases between them. This CDR3 region has 13 residues. The germline V gene has CDR1 MRHNA and CDR2 SNTAGT.

A word on this clone: The same CDR3 arises from other DNA sequences in this sample as well. The rearrangement links TRBV5-8 to TRBJ2-1; D call uncertain. The CDR3 has 10 residues. V lost 7 bases, J lost 3 bases, and 2 bases lay in between. CDR1 is SGHTS and CDR2 is YDEGEE in the germline V gene. CDR3 residues: CASGYNEQFF. Written as DNA, the CDR3 is TGTGCCAGCGGCTACAATGAGCAGTTCTTC.

The chain is built from TRBV18 and TRBJ2-7; possibly TRBD1 for D (5 bases). Trimming removed 4 bases at V and 3 bases at J, with 13 bases between. CDR1 KGHSH and CDR2 LQKENI come from the germline V gene. This CDR3 is 14 amino acids long. The CDR3 sequence is CASSLSTDLYEQYF. In DNA, the CDR3 is TGTGCCAGCTCACTATCGACAGACCTCTACGAGCAGTACTTC.

The chain recombines TRBV6-6 with TRBJ2-5, with TRBD2 matching 7 bases. This CDR3 region has 12 residues. Germline loops: CDR1 MNHNY, CDR2 SVGAGI (reference sequence). The V segment lost 8 bases and the J segment 4 bases; nucleotides outside the gene matches: 4. The CDR3: CASGGGVETQYF. In DNA, the CDR3 is TGTGCCAGCGGCGGGGGTGTAGAGACCCAGTACTTC.

The table lists this clone with a count of one. CDR3 sequence: CASSPPGLAGVVSPYNEQFF. The CDR3 DNA follows: TGTGCCAGCTCACCTCCGGGACTAGCGGGAGTAGTTTCCCCTTACAATGAGCAGTTCTTC. The chain employs TRBV18 and TRBJ2-1; 14 bases agree with TRBD2. This CDR3 has 20 residues. Trimming cost V 3 bases and J 4 bases; bases outside gene matches: 14. In germline, CDR1 is KGHSH, CDR2 LQKENI.

J is TRBJ2-1 and V is TRBV20-1, with D tentatively TRBD2 (5 bases). The CDR3 covers 11 residues. Germline CDR1 and CDR2: DFQATT and SNEGSKA (reference sequence). V gave up 6 bases and J gave up 4 bases, with 7 bases separating them. The CDR3 nucleotides read TGCAGTGCGGACTCTTACAATGAGCAGTTCTTC. It yields the protein CSADSYNEQFF.

The chain carries TRBV14 and TRBJ2-3; tentative D call: TRBD1 (8 bases). V lost 0 bases to trimming and J lost 11 bases, with 15 bases between them. Germline CDR1 and CDR2: SGHDN and FVKESK. CDR3 length equals 14 residues. For the CDR3, the DNA is TGTGCCAGCAGCCAAGAAGCGGGACAGGTTCGGCAGTATTTT. Translated: CASSQEAGQVRQYF.

This clone has a handful of counts. This chain uses TRBV5-1 with TRBJ2-7; TRBD2 matches at 9 bases. Germline lookup yields CDR1 SGHRS and CDR2 YFSETQ. The CDR3 contains 14 residues. With 2 bases clipped from V and 3 bases from J, the junction kept 3 bases outside the gene matches. The CDR3 sequence is CASSLYSGSYEQYF. CDR3 DNA sequence: TGCGCCAGCAGCTTATATAGCGGGAGCTACGAGCAGTACTTC.

Sample share makes this clone medium-sized (0.01 to 0.1%). V and J are TRBV5-6 and TRBJ1-1; D is uncertain. Germline CDR1 SGHDT, CDR2 YYEEEE. Trimming left V 2 bases short and J 3 bases short, with 8 bases between. The CDR3 runs 13 residues. For the CDR3, the DNA is TGTGCCAGCAGCTTCGGCCGTCACACTGAAGCTTTCTTT. This encodes CASSFGRHTEAFF. The full variable domain, completed using reference TRBV5-6 and TRBJ1-1, is DAGVTQSPTHLIKTRGQQVTLRCSPKSGHDTVSWYQQALGQGPQFIFQYYEEEERQRGNFPDRFSGHQFPNYSSELNVNALLLGDSALYLCASSFGRHTEAFFGQGTRLTVV.

A few counts support this clone. The chain carries TRBV7-9 and TRBJ1-3, with D perhaps matching TRBD1 (5 bases). V was cut by 0 bases and J by 1 base, with 10 bases left in between. The CDR3 runs 16 residues. Germline V gene sequence: CDR1 SEHNR, CDR2 FQNEAQ (reference sequence). The DNA of the CDR3 is TGTGCCAGCAGCTTAGCGTCGGGGGGATCTGGAAACACCATATATTTT. Translation gives CASSLASGGSGNTIYF.

The chain is built from TRBV18 and TRBJ2-5, with TRBD1 as a possible D gene (5 bases). V was pared by 3 bases and J by 7 bases, with 9 bases between. Germline values: CDR1 KGHSH, CDR2 LQKENI. The CDR3 is made up of 12 amino acids. The CDR3 nucleotides read TGTGCCAGCTCACCCCAGGGTATGACCCAGTACTTC. This gives the protein CASSPQGMTQYF.

V usage is TRBV5-6 and J usage is TRBJ2-5, with no clear D. Germline CDR1 and CDR2: SGHDT and YYEEEE. The CDR3 consists of 13 residues. Trimming shortened V by 3 bases and J by 4 bases, and 10 bases separated the two germline ends. CDR3 bases: TGTGCCAGCAGCTCCTATATGTCAGAGACCCAGTACTTC. This sequence encodes CASSSYMSETQYF. The whole variable domain, filled in from reference TRBV5-6 and TRBJ2-5, reads DAGVTQSPTHLIKTRGQQVTLRCSPKSGHDTVSWYQQALGQGPQFIFQYYEEEERQRGNFPDRFSGHQFPNYSSELNVNALLLGDSALYLCASSSYMSETQYFGPGTRLLVL.

This clone occurred a few times. CDR3 DNA sequence: TGCGCCAGCAGCCAAGGGACTGGAAGGGTCACCGGGGAGCTGTTTTTT. Translation gives CASSQGTGRVTGELFF. V is TRBV4-3 and J is TRBJ2-2, with D possibly TRBD2 on 5 matching bases. This CDR3 spans 16 amino acids. The V gene's germline CDR1 is LGHNA and CDR2 YSLEER. The V end was cut by 1 base, the J end by 4 bases, with 13 bases between.